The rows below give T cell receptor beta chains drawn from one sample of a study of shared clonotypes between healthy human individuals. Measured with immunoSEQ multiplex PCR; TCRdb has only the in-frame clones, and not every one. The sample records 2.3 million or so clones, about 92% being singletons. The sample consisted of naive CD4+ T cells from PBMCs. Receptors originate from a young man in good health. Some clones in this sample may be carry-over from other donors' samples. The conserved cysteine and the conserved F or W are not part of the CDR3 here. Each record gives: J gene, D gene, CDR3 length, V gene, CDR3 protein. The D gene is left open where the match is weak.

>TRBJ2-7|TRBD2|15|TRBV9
ASSVLPLSSGSVEQY
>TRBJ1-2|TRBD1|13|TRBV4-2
ASSQGGQGFGGYT
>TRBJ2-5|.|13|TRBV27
ASSLFGGDGETQY
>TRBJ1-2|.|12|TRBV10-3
AISESTELYGYT
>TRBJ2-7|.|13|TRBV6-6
ASSYSSLYTYEQY
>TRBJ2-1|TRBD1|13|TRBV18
ASSYGQGSYNEQF
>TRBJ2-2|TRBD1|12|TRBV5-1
ASRTGLNTGELF
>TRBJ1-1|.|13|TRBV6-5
ASSTRGRVGTEAF
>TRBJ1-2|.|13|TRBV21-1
ASSKPDRGRWGYT
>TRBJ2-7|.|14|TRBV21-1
ASSKFIGRGPDEQY
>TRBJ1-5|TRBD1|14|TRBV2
ASRPDDRALPQPQH
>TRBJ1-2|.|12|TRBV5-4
ASSGGTSNYGYT
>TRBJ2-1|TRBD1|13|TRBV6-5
ASRRGLGNRDEQF
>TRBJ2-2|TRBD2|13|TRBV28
ASSRLAGVIGELF
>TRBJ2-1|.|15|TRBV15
ATSRGLLLREGHEQF
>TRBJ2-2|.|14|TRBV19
ASSMKGLENTGELF
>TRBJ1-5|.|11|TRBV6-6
ASSLGQSQPQH
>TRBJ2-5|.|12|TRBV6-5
ASAVWGGQETQY
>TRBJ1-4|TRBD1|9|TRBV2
ASRYSGTAA
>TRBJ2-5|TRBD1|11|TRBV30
AWRRQGASDQY
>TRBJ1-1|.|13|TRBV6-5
ASSYSRTRNTEAF
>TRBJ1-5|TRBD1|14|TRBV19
ASSILFRGVNQPQH
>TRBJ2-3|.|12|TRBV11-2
ASSSSGSTDTQY
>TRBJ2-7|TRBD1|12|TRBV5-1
ASSLQGSPYEQY
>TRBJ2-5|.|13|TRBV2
ASSGKGRGQETQY
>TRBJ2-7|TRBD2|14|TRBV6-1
ASSEAWLAGFYEQY
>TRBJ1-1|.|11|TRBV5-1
ASSLEQRTEAF
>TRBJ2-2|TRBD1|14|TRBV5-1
ASSQTGTGNTGELF
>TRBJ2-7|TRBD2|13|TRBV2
ASRDPPAGAYEQY
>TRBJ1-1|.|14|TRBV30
AWIRGQGLSGTEAF
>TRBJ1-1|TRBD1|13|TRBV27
ASSLSRGLGTEAF
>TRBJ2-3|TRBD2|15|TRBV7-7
ASSPETGLAGTDTQY
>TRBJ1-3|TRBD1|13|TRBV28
ASGGQVDSGNTIY
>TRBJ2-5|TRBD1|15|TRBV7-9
ASSLAPGQGIGETQY
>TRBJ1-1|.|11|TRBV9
ASSGRLNTEAF
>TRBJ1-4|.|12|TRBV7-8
ASSLTESEEKLF
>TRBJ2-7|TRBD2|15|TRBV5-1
ASSPGLAGPLYAEQY
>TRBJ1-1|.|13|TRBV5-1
ASNGAGEWGTEAF
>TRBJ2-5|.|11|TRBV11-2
ASNAASQETQY
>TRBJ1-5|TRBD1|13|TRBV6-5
ASSSNRGSNQPQH
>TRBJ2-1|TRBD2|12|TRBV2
ASSVAGGSREQF
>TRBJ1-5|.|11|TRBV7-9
ASSRGGDQPQH
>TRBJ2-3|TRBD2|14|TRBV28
ASSLWTSGRGDTQY
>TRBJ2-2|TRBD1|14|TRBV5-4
ASSYNPQGRTGELF
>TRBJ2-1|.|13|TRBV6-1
ASSELTATYNEQF
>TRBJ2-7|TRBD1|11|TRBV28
ASSPGQSFEQY
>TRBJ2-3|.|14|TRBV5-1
ASSLAAGASTDTQY
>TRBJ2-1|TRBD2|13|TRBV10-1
ASSEQPSGIYEQF
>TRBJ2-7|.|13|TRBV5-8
ASTPRGTGRNEQY
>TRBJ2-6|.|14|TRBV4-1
ASTREVGSGANVLT
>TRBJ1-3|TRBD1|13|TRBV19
ASTRGSDSGNTIY
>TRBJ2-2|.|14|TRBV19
ASSIHRVTNTGELF
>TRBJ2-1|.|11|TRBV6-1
ASSNYRAPEQF
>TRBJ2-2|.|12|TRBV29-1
SVEGGGFTGELF